The 25 T cell receptor beta chains below all came from one sample that was sequenced in a study of CDR3 diversity in severe acne. A single record per CDR3 protein comes from TCRdb applying MiXCR to the PCR reads. This repertoire shows roughly 100,000 distinct CDR3 sequences, 51% found once; its top ten account for approximately 13%. The sequenced sample consisted of blood. All receptors come from a male donor with acne.

This clonotype was recorded once. J is TRBJ2-7 and V is TRBV29-1; D remains ambiguous. Trimming pared 5 bases from V and 6 bases from J, leaving 8 bases between. Per germline, CDR1 SQVTM and CDR2 ANQGSEA. The CDR3 has 10 residues. This CDR3 is CSVFLREQYF. Written as DNA, the CDR3 is TGCAGCGTTTTCCTTCGCGAGCAGTACTTC.

In the case of this clonotype: Likely a read error: the CDR3 ends without its conserved phenylalanine or tryptophan. The CDR3 DNA reads as TGTGCCGGCAGCGTAGCTAGTGGCGGGAGGTACACCGGGGAGCTGTTTCTT. Translation: CAGSVASGGRYTGELFL. The rearrangement links TRBV9 to TRBJ2-2; 8 bases fit TRBD2. The CDR3 is made up of 17 amino acids. Per the germline V gene, CDR1 is SGDLS and CDR2 is YYNGEE.

The V call is TRBV2, the J call TRBJ1-4; D uncertain. From germline, CDR1 is SNHLY and CDR2 FYNNEI. The ends were cut back, 0 bases at V and 7 bases at J, with 18 bases in the middle. CDR3 length: 17 residues. The CDR3 nucleotides are TGTGCCAGCAGTGAAGCGCTCTGGAAGATAGGTGGTGAAAAACTGTTTTTT. Translation gives CASSEALWKIGGEKLFF.

This rearrangement joins TRBV2 to TRBJ1-2, with TRBD1 as a possible D gene (5 bases). The germline CDR1 and CDR2 sequences are SNHLY and FYNNEI. The CDR3 is made up of 10 amino acids. The V end lost 8 bases, the J end lost 4 bases, and 5 bases lay between the germline ends. CDR3 amino acids: CASGGYGYTF. In DNA form, the CDR3 reads TGTGCCAGCGGGGGCTATGGCTACACCTTC.

The chain uses TRBV7-6 and TRBJ1-2; D may be TRBD1 (6 bases). Between the trimmed V and J ends, which lost 3 bases and 3 bases, there was a span of 23 bases. Germline V gene lookup returns CDR1 SGHVS and CDR2 FNYEAQ. This CDR3 contains 18 residues. The DNA for the CDR3 is TGTGCCAGCAGCTTGGGTGGAGGGGGAGGAAGAGGCGACTATGGCTACACCTTC. As protein: CASSLGGGGGRGDYGYTF. Supplemented by reference TRBV7-6 and TRBJ1-2, the full variable domain reads GAGVSQSPRYKVTKRGQDVALRCDPISGHVSLYWYRQALGQGPEFLTYFNYEAQQDKSGLPNDRFSAERPEGSISTLTIQRTEQRDSAMYRCASSLGGGGGRGDYGYTFGSGTRLTVV.

The sample holds many counts of this clonotype. This sequence joins TRBV2 and TRBJ1-5; the match to TRBD1 covers 8 bases. The CDR3 has 15 residues. V shed 6 bases and J 4 bases; nucleotides not matched to a gene: 8. Germline V gene data show CDR1 as SNHLY and CDR2 as FYNNEI. The CDR3 DNA reads as TGTGCCAGCAGCGGGATGGGACAGGAGAATCAGCCCCAGCATTTT. This codes for CASSGMGQENQPQHF.

In its sample, this clonotype was seen a few times. The genes are TRBV20-1 and TRBJ1-3; D perhaps matches TRBD1 (6 bases). Germline CDR1 is DFQATT and CDR2 is SNEGSKA (reference sequence). The CDR3 runs 19 residues. The V and J ends lost 0 bases and 3 bases respectively, with 24 bases between them. This CDR3 reads CSARDPASGNRVGGNTIYF. The CDR3 coding sequence is TGCAGTGCTAGAGATCCGGCCAGTGGAAACAGGGTGGGTGGAAACACCATATATTTT.

This clonotype occurred a few times. The chain uses TRBV28 and TRBJ1-5; D is uncertain. V was clipped by 5 bases and J by 1 base, with 9 bases between them. This CDR3 region has 14 residues. Per the germline V gene, CDR1 is MDHEN and CDR2 is SYDVKM. CDR3 DNA: TGTGCCAGCAGTCTACCTGACAGCAATCAGCCCCAGCATTTT. It specifies CASSLPDSNQPQHF.

This clonotype was found many times. The rearrangement uses TRBV25-1 and TRBJ1-1, with TRBD1 matching over 8 bases. V was clipped by 5 bases and J by 3 bases; unmatched bases: 8. CDR1 is MGHDK, CDR2 SYGVNS, per germline. The CDR3 is made up of 15 amino acids. The CDR3 reads CASSKWTGIDTEAFF. As DNA, the CDR3 is TGTGCCAGCAGTAAATGGACAGGGATTGACACTGAAGCTTTCTTT.

Note on this clonotype: Germline and junction disagree at one end, which may indicate a read error. The V and J genes are TRBV7-6 and TRBJ2-1, with a weak D call TRBD2 (7 bases). Germline V lookup: CDR1 SGHVS, CDR2 FNYEAQ. The CDR3 spans 14 residues. The CDR3 DNA reads as TGTGCCAGCAGCTTAGCGGGGGGGCGAGTTGAGCAGCTCTTC. As protein: CASSLAGGRVEQLF.

This clonotype was counted a few times. The gene calls are TRBV20-1 and TRBJ2-2; 14 nucleotides agree with TRBD2. From germline, CDR1 is DFQATT and CDR2 SNEGSKA (reference sequence). The V gene end was trimmed by 6 bases and the J gene end by 6 bases; junction bases not matched to a gene: 3. The CDR3 has 14 residues. The CDR3 DNA follows: TGCAGTGCCAAGGGACTAGCGGGAGCCGGGGAGCTGTTTTTT. Protein: CSAKGLAGAGELFF.

To note about this clonotype: Because it lacks the conserved phenylalanine or tryptophan at the end, this CDR3 is likely a read error. Because the CDR3's place on the DNA is in doubt, the DNA is left out and the CDR3 is given as listed by TCRdb. V and J are TRBV25-1 and TRBJ2-2. The CDR3 extends over 9 residues, inclusive of both ends. Germline V gene data show CDR1 as MGHDK and CDR2 as SYGVNS. The CDR3 region is CASSGRRFL.

The chain links TRBV20-1 to TRBJ2-7; D tentatively fits TRBD1 or TRBD2 (6 bases each). Per germline, CDR1 DFQATT and CDR2 SNEGSKA (reference sequence). CDR3 length: 14 amino acids. V was shortened by 1 base and J by 2 bases, with 12 bases between the two germline ends. DNA for the CDR3: TGCAGTGCTAGAGCGCTGGGGGGCCCCTACGAGCAGTACTTC. It specifies CSARALGGPYEQYF.

This chain uses TRBV2 with TRBJ1-2; D unresolved. The V and J ends lost 3 bases and 0 bases respectively, with 5 bases between them. This CDR3 is built from 13 residues. CDR1 and CDR2 (germline): SNHLY, FYNNEI. CDR3 nucleotides: TGTGCCAGCAGTGATGCGGCTAACTATGGCTACACCTTC. It translates to CASSDAANYGYTF.

Notes on this clonotype: This may arise from a read error, as a much more abundant clone is one base away. The rearrangement joins TRBV6-2 or TRBV6-3 to TRBJ2-7; D uncertain. Trimming cost V 2 bases and J 4 bases, with 9 bases left between them. This CDR3 has 13 residues. CDR1 is MNHEY, CDR2 SVGEGT, per germline. The CDR3 here is CASSYDTVYEQYF. The CDR3 DNA follows: TGTGCCAGCAGTTACGATACAGTTTACGAGCAGTACTTC.

V is TRBV13 and J is TRBJ2-6; possibly TRBD2 for D (5 bases). The CDR3 consists of 14 residues. The germline gives CDR1 PRHDT, CDR2 FYEKMQ (reference sequence). The V and J ends lost 5 bases and 3 bases respectively, with 8 bases between them. The CDR3: CASSHGNGANVLTF. Here the CDR3 DNA reads TGTGCCAGCAGCCACGGGAATGGGGCCAACGTCCTGACTTTC.

Note on this clonotype: Germline is not matched at one junction end, which may reflect a read error. This chain connects TRBV7-6 to TRBJ2-5; a weak D match, TRBD2 (5 bases). Per germline, CDR1 SGHVS and CDR2 FNYEAQ. The CDR3 covers 14 residues. Written as DNA, the CDR3 is TGCGCCAGCAGACCCGGGCTGAGCGGAGAGACCCAGTACTTC. The encoded protein is CASRPGLSGETQYF.

This chain uses TRBV11-2 with TRBJ1-6; D unclear. The CDR3 is 17 amino acids. Trimming removed 1 base at V and 0 bases at J, with 10 bases between. Germline CDR1 SGHAT, CDR2 FQNNGV. CDR3 coding DNA: TGTGCCAGCAGCTTAGTAGGTGGGAGCTCCTATAATTCACCCCTCCACTTT. Translation: CASSLVGGSSYNSPLHF.

This clonotype came up many times. The chain links TRBV6-2 or TRBV6-3 to TRBJ2-7; D possibly corresponds to TRBD2 (5 bases). This CDR3 region has 13 residues. Trimming cost V 6 bases and J 6 bases, with 15 bases left between them. Germline loops: CDR1 MNHEY, CDR2 SVGEGT. CDR3 DNA: TGTGCCAGCAGAATTCTCTCAGGAGGCGAGCAGTACTTC. This gives the protein CASRILSGGEQYF.

The chain combines TRBV5-6 with TRBJ2-7; no clear D. The V and J ends lost 4 bases and 4 bases respectively, with 15 bases between them. The germline V gene encodes CDR1 SGHDT and CDR2 YYEEEE. The CDR3 is made up of 14 amino acids. The CDR3 region is CASSVASPVYEQYF. The CDR3 DNA follows: TGTGCCAGCAGCGTGGCGTCTCCCGTATACGAGCAGTACTTC.

The gene calls are TRBV20-1 and TRBJ2-7, with D unresolved. This CDR3 contains 8 residues. CDR1 and CDR2 from the germline V gene are DFQATT and SNEGSKA (reference sequence). V lost 4 bases to trimming and J lost 10 bases, with 5 bases between them. CDR3 DNA sequence: TGCAGTGCTACGAGCCAGTACTTC. Amino acid sequence: CSATSQYF.

CDR3 sequence: CASSAYRTGFGGYTF. In nucleotides, the CDR3 is TGTGCCAGCAGTGCATATAGGACAGGGTTCGGGGGCTACACCTTC. The V call is TRBV25-1, the J call TRBJ1-2; 8 nucleotides line up with TRBD1. The CDR3 length is 15 residues. CDR1 and CDR2 (germline): MGHDK, SYGVNS. The ends lost 4 bases at V and 8 bases at J; junction bases unmatched: 12.

This chain links TRBV29-1 with TRBJ2-5, with D possibly TRBD2 on 6 matching bases. Germline loops: CDR1 SQVTM, CDR2 ANQGSEA. The CDR3 length is 14 residues. Trimming shortened V by 8 bases and J by 2 bases, and 18 bases separated the two germline ends. The CDR3 nucleotides are TGCAGCTTCCTTAGCGGTGGTTCACAAGAGACCCAGTACTTC. It translates to CSFLSGGSQETQYF.

At least ten counts were recorded for this clonotype. The J gene is TRBJ2-7, the V gene TRBV20-1; 10 bases fit TRBD2. This CDR3 is built from 14 residues. J lost 4 bases, V lost 7 bases, and 10 bases had no gene match. From germline, CDR1 is DFQATT and CDR2 SNEGSKA (reference sequence). CDR3 residues: CSDSSGRPFYEQYF. Here the CDR3 DNA reads TGCAGTGATAGTAGCGGGAGGCCCTTTTACGAGCAGTACTTC.

The table lists this clonotype with a few counts. The chain links TRBV29-1 to TRBJ1-2; D call uncertain. This CDR3 is 19 amino acids long. Trimming took off 0 bases at V and 3 bases at J, with 26 bases between the two ends. Germline V gene lookup returns CDR1 SQVTM and CDR2 ANQGSEA. CDR3 region: CSVEDWEANPPLYDYGYTF. CDR3 in DNA: TGCAGCGTTGAAGATTGGGAGGCAAACCCCCCACTATATGACTATGGCTACACCTTC.